The source of this TCR beta chain is a study of T cells in Graves' hyperthyroidism and ophthalmopathy (dated by TCRdb to 2018 to 2020). For context, the study as a whole: Peripheral blood samples were taken at initial diagnosis, before any treatment was given. The paper describes TCR Vbeta CDR3 sequencing of 130 to 150 peripheral blood samples, made up of roughly 45 ophthalmopathy patients, 70 to 75 hyperthyroidism patients and about 17 progressor patients. The 95 to 100 discovery patients were randomly split 7:3 into training and test sets. A discovery cohort of approximately 97 patients, about 40 with Graves' ophthalmopathy and about 60 with stable Graves' hyperthyroidism, was used to find distinguishing TCR V-J signatures. Whether ophthalmopathy could be predicted prospectively was tested in an independent validation cohort made up of 18 to 20 hyperthyroidism patients plus 17 patients who later progressed to ophthalmopathy. Once sampling was done, hyperthyroidism patients were given methimazole at a starting dose of 30 mg daily, whereas ophthalmopathy patients were given high-dose intravenous methylprednisolone. Thyroid tissue and blood T-cell repertoires from six Graves' hyperthyroidism patients were also compared in the study.

Overall results and qualifications from the work: A 13 V-J signature model separated ophthalmopathy from stable hyperthyroidism, with around 90% sensitivity and approximately 81% specificity in cross-validation and 80%/75% in testing. Sample size was not statistically predetermined, and investigators were not blinded to group allocation. Most expanded thyroid clonotypes (frequency above 0.001) were also found in blood, which suggests that blood repertoires may mirror thyroid immune responses. During validation, the model predicted progression to ophthalmopathy a median of approximately 6 months ahead of onset, with around 70% sensitivity and more than 72% specificity.

Stable Graves' hyperthyroidism was defined as the absence of progression to ophthalmopathy over 18 months of follow-up. Hyperthyroidism patients were aged 18 to 65 years and newly diagnosed, with disease duration of less than 2 months. Patients with uncontrolled infections, other autoimmune diseases, pregnancy or lactation were excluded. Diagnoses relied on clinical symptoms, serum thyroxine and TRAb, thyroid ultrasound and orbital computed tomography. Ficoll-Paque density gradient centrifugation was used to isolate PBMCs from around 9.1 ml of fresh peripheral blood. Total RNA was extracted with Trizol reagent, and quality was checked on an Agilent 2100 Bioanalyzer. The TCR beta CDR3 regions were amplified from the RNA transcripts. The TCR CDR3 was subjected to a first round of RT-PCR using the HTBI primer set and the Qiagen OneStep RT-PCR kit. Libraries were constructed in a second round of multiplex PCR, after which size selection and purification were carried out. Sequencing of the libraries was done on an Illumina HiSeq2000 using paired-end 100 bp reads. The paper's data handling went like this. SOAPnuke was used to process the raw data, removing reads that contained adapters or uncalled bases, had a mean Phred below 15, or lacked an exact match to the constant primer or identifier. High-quality paired reads were merged using COPE v1.2.5, and each unique nucleotide sequence was defined as a clonotype. MiTCR v1.1 was used to align the clonotypes against IMGT TRBV, TRBD and TRBJ reference segments. The analysis was restricted to V-J combinations with a frequency above 0.0001, which together covered roughly 99% of the repertoires. A TCS score was defined as the ratio of F50 (clonal expansion) to E x V (chaos), with BLOSUM62-based TCRdist applied between CDR3 peptides within each V-J. Welch's t-statistics and random forest reduced just over 500 V-J features to 10 to 15, which were used in a naive Bayes classifier (R e1071). Thyroid-blood repertoire similarity was quantified with the Morisita-Horn index. The public reads were reprocessed in TCRdb via fastp at Q25 and MiXCR, keeping in-frame beta chains. Here each entry gathers all rows of one CDR3 protein and keeps the most common genes and DNA. The V and J calls reflect TCRdb's pipeline rather than the authors' work. This sample is represented by hundreds of thousands of distinct CDR3 sequences; around 38% of them were singletons. Over 8% of the sample comes from the top ten.

This clonotype was detected only a few times. No antigen is known for it. No much larger clonotype is one base removed from it; base qualities were not supplied. Counted from cysteine to phenylalanine, this CDR3 has 14 amino acids. Of the read, only the CDR3 DNA is kept; its 42 bases are in frame from base 1. According to the germline V gene, CDR1 reads SGHTS and CDR2 reads YDEGEE. V and J are trimmed by 7 bases and 8 bases, and the gene matches miss 10 bases of the junction. The TCR comes from a man younger than 35 with Graves' hyperthyroidism. The chain uses TRBV5-8 and TRBJ1-5, with 9 central nucleotides matching TRBD1. The sample was blood. The bases read TGTGCCAGCGGGGCCGGACAGGGGAGGGAGCCCCAGCATTTT. Translated, this is CASGAGQGREPQHF.